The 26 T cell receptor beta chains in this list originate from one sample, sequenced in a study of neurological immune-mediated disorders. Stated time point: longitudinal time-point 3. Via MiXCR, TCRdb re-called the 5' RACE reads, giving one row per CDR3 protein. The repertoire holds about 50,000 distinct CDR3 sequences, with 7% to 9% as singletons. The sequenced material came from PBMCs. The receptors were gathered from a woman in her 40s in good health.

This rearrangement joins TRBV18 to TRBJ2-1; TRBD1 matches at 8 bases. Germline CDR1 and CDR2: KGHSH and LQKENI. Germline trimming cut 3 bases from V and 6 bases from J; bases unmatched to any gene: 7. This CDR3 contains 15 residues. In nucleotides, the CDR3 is TGTGCCAGCTCACCCCCGACAGGGGATGGCAATGAGCAGTTCTTC. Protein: CASSPPTGDGNEQFF.

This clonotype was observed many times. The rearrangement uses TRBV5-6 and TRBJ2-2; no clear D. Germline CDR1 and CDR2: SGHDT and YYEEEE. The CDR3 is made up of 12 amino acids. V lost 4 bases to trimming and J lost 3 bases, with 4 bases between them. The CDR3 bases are TGTGCCAGCAGCCGGGACACCGGGGAGCTGTTTTTT. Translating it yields CASSRDTGELFF.

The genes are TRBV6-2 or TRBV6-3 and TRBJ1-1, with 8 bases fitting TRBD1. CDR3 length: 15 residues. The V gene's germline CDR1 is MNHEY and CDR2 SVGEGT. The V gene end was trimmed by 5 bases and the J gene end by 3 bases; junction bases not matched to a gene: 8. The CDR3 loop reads CASSAYLTGDTEAFF. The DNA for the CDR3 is TGTGCCAGCAGTGCCTATTTGACAGGGGACACTGAAGCTTTCTTT.

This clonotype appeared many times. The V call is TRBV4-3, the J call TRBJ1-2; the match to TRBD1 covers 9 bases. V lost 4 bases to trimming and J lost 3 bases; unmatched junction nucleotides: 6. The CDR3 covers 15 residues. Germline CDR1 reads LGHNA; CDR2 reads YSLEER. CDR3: CASSLGTGWDYGYTF. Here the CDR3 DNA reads TGCGCCAGCAGCCTAGGGACAGGGTGGGACTATGGCTACACCTTC.

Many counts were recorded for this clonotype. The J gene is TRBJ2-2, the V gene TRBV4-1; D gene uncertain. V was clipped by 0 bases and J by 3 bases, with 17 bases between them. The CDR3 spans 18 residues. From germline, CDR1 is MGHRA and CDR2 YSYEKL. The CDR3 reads CASSQDKAGSFDTGELFF. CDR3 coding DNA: TGCGCCAGCAGCCAAGATAAGGCAGGAAGCTTCGACACCGGGGAGCTGTTTTTT.

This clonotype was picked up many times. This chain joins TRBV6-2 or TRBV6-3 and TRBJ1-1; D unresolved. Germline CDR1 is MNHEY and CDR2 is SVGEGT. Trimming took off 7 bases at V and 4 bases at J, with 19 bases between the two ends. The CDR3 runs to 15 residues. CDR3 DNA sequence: TGTGCCAGCAAAAATAAAGGTGCCGGTCCCACTGAAGCTTTCTTT. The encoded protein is CASKNKGAGPTEAFF.

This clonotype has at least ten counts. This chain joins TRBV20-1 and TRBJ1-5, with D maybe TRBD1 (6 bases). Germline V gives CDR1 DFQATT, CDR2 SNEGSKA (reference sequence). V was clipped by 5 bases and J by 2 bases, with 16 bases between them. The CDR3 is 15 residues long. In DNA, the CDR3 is TGCAGTGCTTTCACAGGGAGTTTAGGCAATCAGCCCCAGCATTTT. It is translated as CSAFTGSLGNQPQHF.

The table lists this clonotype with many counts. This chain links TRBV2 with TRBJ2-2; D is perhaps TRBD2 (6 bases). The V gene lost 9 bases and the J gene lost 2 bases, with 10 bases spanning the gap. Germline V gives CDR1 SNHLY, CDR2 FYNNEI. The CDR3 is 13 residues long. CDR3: CASRDFNTGELFF. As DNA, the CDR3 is TGTGCCAGTCGGGACTTTAACACCGGGGAGCTGTTTTTT. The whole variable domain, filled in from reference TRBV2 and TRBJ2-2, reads EPEVTQTPSHQVTQMGQEVILRCVPISNHLYFYWYRQILGQKVEFLVSFYNNEISEKSEIFDDQFSVERPDGSNFTLKIRSTKLEDSAMYFCASRDFNTGELFFGEGSRLTVL.

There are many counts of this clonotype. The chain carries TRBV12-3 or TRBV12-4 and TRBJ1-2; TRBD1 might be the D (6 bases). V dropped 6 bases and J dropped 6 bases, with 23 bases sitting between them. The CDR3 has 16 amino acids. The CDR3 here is CASSHMNRDVRHGYTF. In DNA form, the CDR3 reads TGTGCCAGCAGCCATATGAACAGGGACGTTCGTCATGGCTACACCTTC.

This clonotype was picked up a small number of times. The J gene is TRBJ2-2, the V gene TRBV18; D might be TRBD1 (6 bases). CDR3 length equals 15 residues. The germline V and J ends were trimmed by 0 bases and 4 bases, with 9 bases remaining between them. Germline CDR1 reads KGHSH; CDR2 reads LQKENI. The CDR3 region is CASSPPGQPTGELFF. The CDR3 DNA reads TGTGCCAGCTCACCACCGGGACAACCCACCGGGGAGCTGTTTTTT.

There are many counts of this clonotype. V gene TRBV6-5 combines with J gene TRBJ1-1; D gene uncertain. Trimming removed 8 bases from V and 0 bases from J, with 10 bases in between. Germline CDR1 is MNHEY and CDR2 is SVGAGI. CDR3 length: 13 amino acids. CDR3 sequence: CASWRFMNTEAFF. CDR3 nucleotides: TGTGCCAGCTGGAGATTCATGAACACTGAAGCTTTCTTT.

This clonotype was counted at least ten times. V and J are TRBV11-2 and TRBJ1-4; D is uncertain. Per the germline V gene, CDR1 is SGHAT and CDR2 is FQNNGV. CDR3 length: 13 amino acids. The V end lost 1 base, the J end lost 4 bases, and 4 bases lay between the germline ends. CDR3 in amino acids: CASSLVGNEKLFF. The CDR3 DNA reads TGTGCCAGCAGCTTAGTTGGTAATGAAAAACTGTTTTTT.

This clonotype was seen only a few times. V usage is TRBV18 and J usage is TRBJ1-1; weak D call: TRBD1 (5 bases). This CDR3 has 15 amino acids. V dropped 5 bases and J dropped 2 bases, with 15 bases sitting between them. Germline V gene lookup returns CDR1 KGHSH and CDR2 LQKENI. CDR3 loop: CASSVSGTENTEAFF. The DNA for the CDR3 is TGTGCCAGCTCAGTTTCCGGGACGGAAAACACTGAAGCTTTCTTT. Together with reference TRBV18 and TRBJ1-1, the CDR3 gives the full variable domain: NAGVMQNPRHLVRRRGQEARLRCSPMKGHSHVYWYRQLPEEGLKFMVYLQKENIIDESGMPKERFSAEFPKEGPSILRIQQVVRGDSAAYFCASSVSGTENTEAFFGQGTRLTVV.

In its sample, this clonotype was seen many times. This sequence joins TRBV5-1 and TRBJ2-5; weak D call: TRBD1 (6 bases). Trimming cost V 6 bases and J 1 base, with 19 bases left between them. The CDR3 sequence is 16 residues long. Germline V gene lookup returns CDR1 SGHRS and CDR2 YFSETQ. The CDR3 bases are TGCGCCAGCACCAGAGCCACAGGGCCAATCCAAGAGACCCAGTACTTC. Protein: CASTRATGPIQETQYF.

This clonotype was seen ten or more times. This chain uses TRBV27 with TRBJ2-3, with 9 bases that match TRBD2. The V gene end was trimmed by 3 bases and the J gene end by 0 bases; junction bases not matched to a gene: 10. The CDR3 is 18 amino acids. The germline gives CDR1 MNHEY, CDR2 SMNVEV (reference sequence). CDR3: CASSFNLRLAVSTDTQYF. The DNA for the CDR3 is TGTGCCAGCAGTTTTAACTTGCGACTAGCGGTTAGCACAGATACGCAGTATTTT.

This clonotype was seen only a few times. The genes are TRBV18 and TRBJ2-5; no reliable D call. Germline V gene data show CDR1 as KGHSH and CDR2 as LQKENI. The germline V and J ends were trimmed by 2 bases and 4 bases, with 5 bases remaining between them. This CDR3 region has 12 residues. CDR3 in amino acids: CASSPYSETQYF. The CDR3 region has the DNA TGTGCCAGCTCACCATACTCAGAGACCCAGTACTTC.

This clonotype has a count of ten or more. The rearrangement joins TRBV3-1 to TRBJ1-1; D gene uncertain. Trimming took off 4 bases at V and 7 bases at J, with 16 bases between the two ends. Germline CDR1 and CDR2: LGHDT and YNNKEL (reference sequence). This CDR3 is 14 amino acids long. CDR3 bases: TGTGCCAGCAGCCCTCGGGTCTCCAGAGGTGAAGCTTTCTTT. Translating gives CASSPRVSRGEAFF.

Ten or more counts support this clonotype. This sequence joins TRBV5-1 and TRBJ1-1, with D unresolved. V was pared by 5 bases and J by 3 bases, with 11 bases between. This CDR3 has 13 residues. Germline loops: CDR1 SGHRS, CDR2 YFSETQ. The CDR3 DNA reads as TGCGCCAGCAGTTACGAATGGGACACTGAAGCTTTCTTT. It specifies CASSYEWDTEAFF.

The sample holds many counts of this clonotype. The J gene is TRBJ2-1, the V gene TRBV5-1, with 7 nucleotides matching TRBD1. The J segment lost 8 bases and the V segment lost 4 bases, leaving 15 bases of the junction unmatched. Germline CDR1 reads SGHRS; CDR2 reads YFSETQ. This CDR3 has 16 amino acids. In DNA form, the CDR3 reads TGCGCCAGCAGCCTGCCAACAGGGGATTGGGTAGATGAGCAGTTCTTC. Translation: CASSLPTGDWVDEQFF.

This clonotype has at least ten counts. As DNA, the CDR3 is TGTGCCAGCAGCTCACCGGGCCTGCCAGAGACCCAGTACTTC. Its translation: CASSSPGLPETQYF. The chain has TRBV12-3 or TRBV12-4 and TRBJ2-5; no definite D call. The V gene lost 6 bases and the J gene lost 4 bases, with 15 bases spanning the gap. The CDR3 is 14 residues long.

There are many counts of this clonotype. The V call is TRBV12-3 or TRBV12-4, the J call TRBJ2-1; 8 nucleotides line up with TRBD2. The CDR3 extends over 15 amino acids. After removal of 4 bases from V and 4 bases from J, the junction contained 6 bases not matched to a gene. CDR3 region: CASSYSGGGYNEQFF. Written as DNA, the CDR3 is TGTGCCAGCAGTTATTCCGGGGGGGGGTACAATGAGCAGTTCTTC.

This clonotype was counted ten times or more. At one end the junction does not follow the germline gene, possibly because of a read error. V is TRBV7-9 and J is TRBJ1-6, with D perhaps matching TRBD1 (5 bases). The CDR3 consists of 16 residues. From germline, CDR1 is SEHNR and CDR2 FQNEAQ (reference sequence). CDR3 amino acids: CASIEGAGSSNSPLHF. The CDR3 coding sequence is TGTGCCAGCATCGAGGGCGCAGGGTCCTCTAATTCACCCCTCCACTTT.

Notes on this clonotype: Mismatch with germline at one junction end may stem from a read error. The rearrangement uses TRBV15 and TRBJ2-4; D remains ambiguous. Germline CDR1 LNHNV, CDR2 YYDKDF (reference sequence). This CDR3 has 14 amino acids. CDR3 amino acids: CVTTNHRVFDIQYF. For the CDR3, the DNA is TGTGTCACCACAAACCACAGAGTTTTTGACATTCAGTACTTC. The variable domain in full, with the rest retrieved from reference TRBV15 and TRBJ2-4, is DAMVIQNPRYQVTQFGKPVTLSCSQTLNHNVMYWYQQKSSQAPKLLFHYYDKDFNNEADTPDNFQSRRPNTSFCFLDIRSPGLGDTAMYLCVTTNHRVFDIQYFGAGTRLSVL.

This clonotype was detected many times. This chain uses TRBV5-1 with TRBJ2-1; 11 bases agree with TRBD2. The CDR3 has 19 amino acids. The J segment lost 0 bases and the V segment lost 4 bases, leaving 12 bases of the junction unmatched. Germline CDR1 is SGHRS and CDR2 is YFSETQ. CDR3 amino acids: CASSPGLAGGFSSYNEQFF. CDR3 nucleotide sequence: TGCGCCAGCAGCCCGGGGCTAGCGGGGGGTTTCAGCTCCTACAATGAGCAGTTCTTC.

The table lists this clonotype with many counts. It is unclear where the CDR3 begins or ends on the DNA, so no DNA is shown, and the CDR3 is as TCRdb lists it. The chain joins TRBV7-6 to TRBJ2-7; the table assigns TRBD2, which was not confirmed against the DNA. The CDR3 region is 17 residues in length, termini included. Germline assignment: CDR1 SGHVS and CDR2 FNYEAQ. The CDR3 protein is CASSFGPGTGRKYEQYF.

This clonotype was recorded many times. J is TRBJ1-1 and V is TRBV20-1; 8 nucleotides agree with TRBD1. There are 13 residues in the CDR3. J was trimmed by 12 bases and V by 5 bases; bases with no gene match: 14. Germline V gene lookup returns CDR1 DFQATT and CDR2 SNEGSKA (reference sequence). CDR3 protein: CSAPTDRDRETFF. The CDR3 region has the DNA TGCAGTGCTCCGACGGACAGGGACCGCGAGACTTTCTTT.